Listed below are T cell receptor beta chains from one sample, sequenced in a study of CD8 T cells in Susac syndrome. One entry per CDR3 protein, called by TCRdb with MiXCR from the immunoSEQ multiplex PCR reads. The profile shows roughly 150,000 distinct CDR3 sequences, approximately 94% of them singletons. Input material: CD4+ T cells from PBMCs. These TCRs come from a human donor with multiple sclerosis. CDR3s leave out the opening cysteine and the closing phenylalanine or tryptophan. Fields, in order: D gene, V gene, CDR3 protein. A D gene is named only where the DNA matches it firmly.

D: -; V: TRBV27; CDR3: ASSFAGQNYGYT
D: -; V: TRBV5-6; CDR3: ASSFSGTAEAF
D: -; V: TRBV20-1; CDR3: SARDLRRAYNEQF
D: -; V: TRBV29-1; CDR3: SVEDPTGRETQY
D: TRBD2; V: TRBV30; CDR3: AWAGTSRDTQY
D: -; V: TRBV19; CDR3: ASLAWTGTGELF
D: TRBD1; V: TRBV20-1; CDR3: SASRQGSSHGYT
D: TRBD2; V: TRBV5-1; CDR3: ASSFGLAGEGEQY
D: TRBD2; V: TRBV27; CDR3: ASRDAGGFTDTQY
D: TRBD1; V: TRBV27; CDR3: ASSPLPRTGGHYEQY